Here is one T cell receptor beta chain with its context. Its target is not known. The table came from immunoSEQ multiplex PCR; TCRdb's copy has only in-frame clones and leaves some out. The profile shows under 70,000 clones, 74% of them singletons. This entry is derived from a study of vaccination effects on CD4 cells after COVID-19. In the study overall: ViraFEST expansion of antigen-specific CD4+ T cells with viral peptide pools preceded sequencing. It was a median of 72 days after the second dose that post-vaccine samples were obtained.

Germline V gene sequence: CDR1 SQVTM, CDR2 ANQGSEA. V was pared by 4 bases and J by 0 bases, with 7 bases between. The CDR3 totals 13 residues. Cells that had been cultured for 10 days were the source of isolated CD4+ T cells. Participants each got two BNT162b2 or mRNA-1273 vaccine doses. The healthy vaccine recipients, who had no prior SARS-CoV-2 infection, showed negative nucleocapsid antibodies. The authors exchanged half the medium for IL-2 medium on days 3 and 7. Material: CD4+ T cells from PBMCs cultured without peptide, obtained after COVID-19 vaccination. The chain combines TRBV29-1 with TRBJ1-5, with a weak D call TRBD1 (6 bases). This clonotype was sampled from a human donor who received a COVID-19 vaccine. CDR3 protein: CSVGGPSNQPQHF. For the CDR3, the DNA is TGCAGCGTTGGGGGGCCTAGCAATCAGCCCCAGCATTTT. Full variable domain (rest looked up from reference TRBV29-1 and TRBJ1-5): SAVISQKPSRDICQRGTSLTIQCQVDSQVTMMFWYRQQPGQSLTLIATANQGSEATYESGFVIDKFPISRPNLTFSTLTVSNMSPEDSSIYLCSVGGPSNQPQHFGDGTRLSIL.